What follows are 5 T cell receptor beta chains derived from one specimen sequenced in a study of OX40 agonist ivuxolimab in advanced cancers. The table came from immunoSEQ multiplex PCR; TCRdb's copy has only in-frame clones and leaves some out. Among 89,000 or so clones listed, just over 85% were seen once. The source was CD4+ or CD8+ T cells sorted from blood, collected in a trial of the OX40 agonist ivuxolimab. The receptors here all came from an adult with an advanced solid tumor such as melanoma, head and neck, liver or kidney cancer.

This chain uses TRBV19 with TRBJ2-2; TRBD2 is a possible D gene (6 bases). The CDR3 runs 17 residues. In germline, CDR1 is LNHDA, CDR2 SQIVND (reference sequence). Trimming cost V 3 bases and J 4 bases, with 18 bases left between them. CDR3 nucleotides: TGTGCCAGTAGTATTCCATTGATAGCGGCGGCCACCGGGGAGCTGTTTTTT. As protein: CASSIPLIAAATGELFF.

This chain links TRBV9 with TRBJ2-1; D might be TRBD2 (6 bases). This CDR3 has 15 residues. Germline loops: CDR1 SGDLS, CDR2 YYNGEE. Trimming stripped 4 bases from V and 2 bases from J, with 13 bases between. CDR3 bases: TGTGCCAGCAGCCCCTCATGGGAGGCCTACAATGAGCAGTTCTTC. Amino acids: CASSPSWEAYNEQFF.

The rearrangement joins TRBV6-5 to TRBJ2-6, with D perhaps matching TRBD1 (6 bases). The CDR3 sequence is 15 residues long. Trimming stripped 2 bases from V and 4 bases from J, with 9 bases between. CDR1 and CDR2 from the germline V gene are MNHEY and SVGAGI. CDR3 sequence: CASSYGGVGANVLTF. The CDR3 nucleotides are TGTGCCAGCAGTTACGGGGGCGTAGGGGCCAACGTCCTGACTTTC.

V usage is TRBV7-2 and J usage is TRBJ1-2; TRBD1 is a possible D gene (6 bases). Between the trimmed V and J ends, which lost 0 bases and 8 bases, there was a span of 10 bases. The length of the CDR3 is 13 residues. Looked up from germline, CDR1 is SGHTA and CDR2 is FQGNSA. Written as DNA, the CDR3 is TGTGCCAGCAGCTTAGCCAGGGGTGGGGGCTACACCTTC. This translates into CASSLARGGGYTF.

The J gene is TRBJ2-1, the V gene TRBV27, with TRBD2 identical over 8 bases. Germline lookup yields CDR1 MNHEY and CDR2 SMNVEV (reference sequence). The trim removed 4 bases at V and 8 bases at J, leaving 13 bases unmatched. The CDR3 runs 16 residues. The CDR3 loop reads CASSSRGSGASDEQFF. CDR3 nucleotide sequence: TGTGCCAGCAGTTCCCGGGGTAGCGGGGCCTCCGATGAGCAGTTCTTC.